This T cell receptor (beta chain) was sequenced for a study of early stage breast cancer tumors. Germline V gene data show CDR1 as SGHTA and CDR2 as FQGNSA. The CDR3 has 17 amino acids. Trimming pared 6 bases from V and 0 bases from J, leaving 15 bases between. Assay: immunoSEQ multiplex PCR; the TCRdb copy retains only in-frame clones and omits some. The repertoire holds over 45,000 clones, about 83% seen once, with roughly 1.5% in the top ten. The specimen sequenced was blood. The source is a person aged 50-59 years with breast cancer. The rearrangement joins TRBV7-2 to TRBJ2-6; no clear D gene. As DNA, the CDR3 is TGTGCCAGCAGGCTACCCGGACGGATCTCTGGGGCCAACGTCCTGACTTTC. It specifies CASRLPGRISGANVLTF.